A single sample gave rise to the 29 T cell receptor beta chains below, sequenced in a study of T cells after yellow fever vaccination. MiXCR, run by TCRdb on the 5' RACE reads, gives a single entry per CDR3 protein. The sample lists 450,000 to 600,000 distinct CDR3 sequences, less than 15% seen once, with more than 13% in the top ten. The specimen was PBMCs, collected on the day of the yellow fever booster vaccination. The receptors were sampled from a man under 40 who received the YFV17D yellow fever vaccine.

The CDR3, as DNA: TGTGCCAGCAGCCCCCGGGGGCTAGCGGGAGCCTCCTACGAGCAGTACTTC. The encoded protein is CASSPRGLAGASYEQYF. The chain has TRBV2 and TRBJ2-7, with 10 bases lining up with TRBD2. The CDR3 length is 17 residues. Germline V gene sequence: CDR1 SNHLY, CDR2 FYNNEI. V lost 6 bases to trimming and J lost 0 bases; unmatched junction nucleotides: 11.

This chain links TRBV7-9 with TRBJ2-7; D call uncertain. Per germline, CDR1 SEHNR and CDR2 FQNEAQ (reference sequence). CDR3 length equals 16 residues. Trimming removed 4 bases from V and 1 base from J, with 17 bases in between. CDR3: CASSWSKPTLSYEQYF. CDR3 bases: TGTGCCAGCAGCTGGTCTAAGCCCACCTTATCCTACGAGCAGTACTTC.

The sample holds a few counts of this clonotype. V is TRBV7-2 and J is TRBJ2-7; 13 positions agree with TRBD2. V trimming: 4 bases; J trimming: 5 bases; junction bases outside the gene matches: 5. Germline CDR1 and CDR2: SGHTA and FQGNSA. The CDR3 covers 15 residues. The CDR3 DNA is TGTGCCAGCAGCTGGTCCGGGACTAGCGGGAACGAGCAGTACTTC. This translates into CASSWSGTSGNEQYF.

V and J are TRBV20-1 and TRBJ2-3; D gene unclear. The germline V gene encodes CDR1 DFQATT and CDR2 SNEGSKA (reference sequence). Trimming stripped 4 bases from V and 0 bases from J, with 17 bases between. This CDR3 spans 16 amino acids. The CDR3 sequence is CSATALPRLSTDTQYF. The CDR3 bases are TGCAGTGCTACCGCCTTGCCAAGACTGAGCACAGATACGCAGTATTTT.

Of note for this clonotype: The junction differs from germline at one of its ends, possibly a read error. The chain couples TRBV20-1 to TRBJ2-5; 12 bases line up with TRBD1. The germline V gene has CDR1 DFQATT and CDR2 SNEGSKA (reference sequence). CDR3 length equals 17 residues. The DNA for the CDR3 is TGCTGTGCTAGTCCCTCCACCGGGACAGGGGGCGCGGAGACCCAGTACTTC. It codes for CCASPSTGTGGAETQYF.

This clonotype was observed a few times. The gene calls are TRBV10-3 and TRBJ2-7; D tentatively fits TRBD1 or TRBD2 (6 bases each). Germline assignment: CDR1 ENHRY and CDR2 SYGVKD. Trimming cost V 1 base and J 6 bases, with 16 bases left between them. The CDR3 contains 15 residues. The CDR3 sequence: CAISEFSPGGGEQYF. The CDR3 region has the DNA TGTGCCATCAGTGAGTTCAGCCCCGGGGGCGGCGAGCAGTACTTC.

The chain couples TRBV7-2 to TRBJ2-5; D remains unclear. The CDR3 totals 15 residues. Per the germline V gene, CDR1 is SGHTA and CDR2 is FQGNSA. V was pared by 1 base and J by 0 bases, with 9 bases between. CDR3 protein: CASSLGSGNQETQYF. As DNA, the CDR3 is TGTGCCAGCAGCTTAGGTTCAGGCAACCAAGAGACCCAGTACTTC.

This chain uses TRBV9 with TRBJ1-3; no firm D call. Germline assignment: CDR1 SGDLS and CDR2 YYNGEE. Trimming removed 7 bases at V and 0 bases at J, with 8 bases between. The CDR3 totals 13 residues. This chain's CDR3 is CASGGDSGNTIYF. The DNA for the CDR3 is TGTGCCAGCGGCGGAGACTCTGGAAACACCATATATTTT.

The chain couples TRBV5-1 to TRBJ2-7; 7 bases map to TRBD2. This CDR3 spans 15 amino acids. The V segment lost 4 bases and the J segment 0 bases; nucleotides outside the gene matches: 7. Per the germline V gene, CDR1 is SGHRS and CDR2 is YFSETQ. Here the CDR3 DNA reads TGCGCCAGCAGCAGGTTGGGCGGGAGCTCCTACGAGCAGTACTTC. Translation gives CASSRLGGSSYEQYF.

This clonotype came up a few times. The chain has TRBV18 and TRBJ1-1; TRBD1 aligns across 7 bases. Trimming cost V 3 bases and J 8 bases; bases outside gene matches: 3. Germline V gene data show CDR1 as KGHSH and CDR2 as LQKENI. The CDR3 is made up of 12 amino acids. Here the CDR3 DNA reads TGTGCCAGCTCACCCAAGGACAGGGAAGCTTTCTTT. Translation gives CASSPKDREAFF. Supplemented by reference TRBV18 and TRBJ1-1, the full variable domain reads NAGVMQNPRHLVRRRGQEARLRCSPMKGHSHVYWYRQLPEEGLKFMVYLQKENIIDESGMPKERFSAEFPKEGPSILRIQQVVRGDSAAYFCASSPKDREAFFGQGTRLTVV.

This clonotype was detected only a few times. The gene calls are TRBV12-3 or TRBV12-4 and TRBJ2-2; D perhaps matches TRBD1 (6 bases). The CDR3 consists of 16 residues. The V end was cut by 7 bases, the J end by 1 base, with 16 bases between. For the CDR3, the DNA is TGTGCCAGCACCCCTGGGGGCTATGGGAACACCGGGGAGCTGTTTTTT. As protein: CASTPGGYGNTGELFF.

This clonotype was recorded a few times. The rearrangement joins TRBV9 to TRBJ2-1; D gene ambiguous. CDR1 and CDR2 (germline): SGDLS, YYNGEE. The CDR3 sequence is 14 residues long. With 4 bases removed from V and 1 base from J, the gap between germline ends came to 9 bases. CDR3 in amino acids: CASSPAGSYNEQFF. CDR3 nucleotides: TGTGCCAGCAGCCCTGCTGGGTCCTACAATGAGCAGTTCTTC.

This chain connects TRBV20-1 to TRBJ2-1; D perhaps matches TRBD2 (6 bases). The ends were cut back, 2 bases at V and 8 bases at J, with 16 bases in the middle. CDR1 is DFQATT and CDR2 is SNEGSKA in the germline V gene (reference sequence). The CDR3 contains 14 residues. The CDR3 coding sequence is TGCAGTGCTAGAAGACCAGCTACTAGCTATGAGCAGTTCTTC. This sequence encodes CSARRPATSYEQFF.

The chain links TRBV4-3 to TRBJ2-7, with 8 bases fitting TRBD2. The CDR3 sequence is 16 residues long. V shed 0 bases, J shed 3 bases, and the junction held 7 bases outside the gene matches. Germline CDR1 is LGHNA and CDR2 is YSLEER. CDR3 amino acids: CASSQDSLAGYYEQYF. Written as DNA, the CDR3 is TGCGCCAGCAGCCAAGATAGCCTAGCGGGTTACTACGAGCAGTACTTC.

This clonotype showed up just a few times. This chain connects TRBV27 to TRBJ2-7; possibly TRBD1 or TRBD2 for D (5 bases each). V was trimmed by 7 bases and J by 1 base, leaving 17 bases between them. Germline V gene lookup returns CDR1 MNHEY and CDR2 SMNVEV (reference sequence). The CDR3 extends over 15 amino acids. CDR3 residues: CASNPGPTTSYEQYF. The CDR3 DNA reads TGTGCCAGCAACCCGGGACCGACAACATCCTACGAGCAGTACTTC.

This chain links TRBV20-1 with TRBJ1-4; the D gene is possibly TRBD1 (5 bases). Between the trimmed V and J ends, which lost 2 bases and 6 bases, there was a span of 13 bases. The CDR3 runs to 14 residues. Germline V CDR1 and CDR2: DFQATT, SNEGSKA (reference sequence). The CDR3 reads CSARMGGGHEKLFF. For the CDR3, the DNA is TGCAGTGCTAGAATGGGGGGGGGTCATGAAAAACTGTTTTTT.

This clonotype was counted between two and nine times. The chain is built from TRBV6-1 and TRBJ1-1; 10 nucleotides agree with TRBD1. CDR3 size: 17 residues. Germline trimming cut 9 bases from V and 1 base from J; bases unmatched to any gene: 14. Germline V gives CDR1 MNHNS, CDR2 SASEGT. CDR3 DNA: TGTGCCAGGTCAAGCGGGACAGGGGTTGTGGAGAACACTGAAGCTTTCTTT. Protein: CARSSGTGVVENTEAFF.

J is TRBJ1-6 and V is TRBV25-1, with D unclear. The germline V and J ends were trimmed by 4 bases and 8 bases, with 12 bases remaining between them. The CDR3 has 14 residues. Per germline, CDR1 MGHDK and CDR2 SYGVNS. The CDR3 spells CASSVPHGDSPLHF. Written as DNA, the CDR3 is TGTGCCAGCAGTGTACCCCATGGGGATTCACCCCTCCACTTT. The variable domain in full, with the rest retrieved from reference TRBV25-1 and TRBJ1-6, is EADIYQTPRYLVIGTGKKITLECSQTMGHDKMYWYQQDPGMELHLIHYSYGVNSTEKGDLSSESTVSRIRTEHFPLTLESARPSHTSQYLCASSVPHGDSPLHFGNGTRLTVT.

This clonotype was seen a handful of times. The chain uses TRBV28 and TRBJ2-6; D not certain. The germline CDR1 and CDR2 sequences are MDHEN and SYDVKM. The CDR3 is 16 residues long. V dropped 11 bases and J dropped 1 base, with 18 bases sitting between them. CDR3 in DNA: TGTGCCTGTCGCAGGTCACCTTCGTCTGGGGCCAACGTCCTGACTTTC. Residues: CACRRSPSSGANVLTF.

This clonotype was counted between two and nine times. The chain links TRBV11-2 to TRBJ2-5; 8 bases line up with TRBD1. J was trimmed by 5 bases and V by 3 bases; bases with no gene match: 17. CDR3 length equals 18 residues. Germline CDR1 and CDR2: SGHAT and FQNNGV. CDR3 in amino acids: CASSLRGLGQGNRETQYF. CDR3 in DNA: TGTGCCAGCAGCTTGAGGGGGCTCGGACAGGGAAACCGGGAGACCCAGTACTTC.

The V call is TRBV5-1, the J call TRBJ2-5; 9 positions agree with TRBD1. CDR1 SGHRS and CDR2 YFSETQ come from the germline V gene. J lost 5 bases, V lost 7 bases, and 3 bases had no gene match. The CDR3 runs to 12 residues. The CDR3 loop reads CASGGTGETQYF. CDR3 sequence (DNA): TGCGCCAGCGGTGGGACAGGGGAGACCCAGTACTTC.

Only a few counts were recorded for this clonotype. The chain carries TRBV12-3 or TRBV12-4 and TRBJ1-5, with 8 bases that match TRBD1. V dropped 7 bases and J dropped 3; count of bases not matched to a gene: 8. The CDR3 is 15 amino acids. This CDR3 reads CASTRTGPDNQPQHF. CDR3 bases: TGTGCCAGCACCCGGACAGGGCCCGACAATCAGCCCCAGCATTTT.

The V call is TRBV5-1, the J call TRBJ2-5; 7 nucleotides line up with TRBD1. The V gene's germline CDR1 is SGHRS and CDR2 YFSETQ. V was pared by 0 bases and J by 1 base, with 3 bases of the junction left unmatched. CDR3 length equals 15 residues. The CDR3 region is CASSLEGTAQETQYF. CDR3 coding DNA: TGCGCCAGCAGCTTGGAGGGGACAGCCCAAGAGACCCAGTACTTC. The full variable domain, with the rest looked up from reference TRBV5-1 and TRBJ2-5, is KAGVTQTPRYLIKTRGQQVTLSCSPISGHRSVSWYQQTPGQGLQFLFEYFSETQRNKGNFPGRFSGRQFSNSRSEMNVSTLELGDSALYLCASSLEGTAQETQYFGPGTRLLVL.

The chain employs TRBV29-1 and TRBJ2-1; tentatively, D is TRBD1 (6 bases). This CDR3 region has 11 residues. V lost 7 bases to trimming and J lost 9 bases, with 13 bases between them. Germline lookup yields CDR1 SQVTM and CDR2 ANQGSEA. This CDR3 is CSAEGVGEQFF. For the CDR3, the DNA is TGCAGCGCCGAGGGGGTTGGTGAGCAGTTCTTC.

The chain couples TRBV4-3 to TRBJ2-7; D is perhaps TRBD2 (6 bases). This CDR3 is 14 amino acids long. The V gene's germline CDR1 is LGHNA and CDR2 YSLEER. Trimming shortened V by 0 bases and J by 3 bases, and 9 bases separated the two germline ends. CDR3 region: CASSQETGDYEQYF. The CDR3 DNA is TGCGCCAGCAGCCAAGAAACGGGAGACTACGAGCAGTACTTC.

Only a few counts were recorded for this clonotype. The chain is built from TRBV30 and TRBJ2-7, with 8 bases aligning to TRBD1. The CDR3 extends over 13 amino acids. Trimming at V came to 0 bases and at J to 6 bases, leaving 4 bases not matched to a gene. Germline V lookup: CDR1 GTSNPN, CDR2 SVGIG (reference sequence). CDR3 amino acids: CAWSVAGGVEQYF. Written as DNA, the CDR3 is TGTGCCTGGAGTGTGGCAGGGGGCGTCGAGCAGTACTTC.

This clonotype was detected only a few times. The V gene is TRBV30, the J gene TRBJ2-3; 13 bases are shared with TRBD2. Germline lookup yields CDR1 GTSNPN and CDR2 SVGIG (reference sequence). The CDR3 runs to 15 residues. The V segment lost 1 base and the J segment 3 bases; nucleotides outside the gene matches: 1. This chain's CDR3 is CAWSGTSGSTDTQYF. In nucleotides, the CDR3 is TGTGCCTGGAGTGGGACTAGCGGGAGTACAGATACGCAGTATTTT.

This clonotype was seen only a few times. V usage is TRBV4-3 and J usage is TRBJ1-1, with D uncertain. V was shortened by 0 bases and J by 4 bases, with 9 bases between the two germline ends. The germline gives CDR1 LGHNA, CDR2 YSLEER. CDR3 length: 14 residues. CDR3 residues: CASSQDWGGTEAFF. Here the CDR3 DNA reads TGCGCCAGCAGCCAAGATTGGGGTGGCACTGAAGCTTTCTTT.

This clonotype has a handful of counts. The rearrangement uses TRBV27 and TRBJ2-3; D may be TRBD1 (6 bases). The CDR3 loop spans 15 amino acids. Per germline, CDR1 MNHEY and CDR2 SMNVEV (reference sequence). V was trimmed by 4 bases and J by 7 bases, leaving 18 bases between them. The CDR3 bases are TGTGCCAGCAGTTCCCCACAGGGCGCATTTAATACGCAGTATTTT. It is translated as CASSSPQGAFNTQYF.